This TCR beta chain was retrieved from a study of blood T cell repertoires in COVID-19. Study-level information: Acute-phase and convalescent COVID-19 samples originated in the United States, Italy and Spain. T cells, B-cell-depleted T cells, or PBMCs provided the cDNA or gDNA that served as material.

Original data processing: Scientists estimated how many nucleated cells there were by amplifying reference gene primers. Sequenced by immunoSEQ multiplex PCR; TCRdb stores in-frame clones only, minus some. The DNA was the basis for D and trimming; V, J and clone size are from that table. The repertoire consists of tens of thousands of clones, with around 90% occurring once and the leading ten covering 4.3%. The CDR3 runs 14 residues. V was shortened by 3 bases and J by 0 bases, with 6 bases between the two germline ends. CDR1 and CDR2 from the germline V gene are SGHAT and FQNNGV. The material sequenced was peripheral blood. The chain links TRBV11-2 to TRBJ2-1; unclear D gene. This TCR came from a woman of 80 years or more with active or convalescent COVID-19. Here the CDR3 reads CASSFLSSYNEQFF. In nucleotides, the CDR3 is TGTGCCAGCAGCTTTCTCAGCTCCTACAATGAGCAGTTCTTC.